This T cell receptor (beta chain) derives from a study of PD-L1 blockade in urothelial cancer. About the research overall: Patients with male sex and bladder-origin urothelial cancer accounted for about 85% of the roughly 29 enrolled. Before enrollment, 0 to 3 chemotherapy regimens had been given to patients. Samples of blood were analyzed 3 weeks (second dose) and 6 weeks after treatment start.

The V and J ends lost 1 base and 6 bases respectively, with 11 bases between them. The CDR3 runs to 14 residues. Germline CDR1 is LNHNV and CDR2 is YYDKDF (reference sequence). Time point noted: pretreatment peripheral blood. TCRdb's copy holds only in-frame clones and misses some; the assay was immunoSEQ multiplex PCR. The data contain 90,000 or so clones, approximately 88% of them singletons. This clonotype was obtained from a woman older than 75 with urothelial cancer. The source material was PBMCs, sampled around atezolizumab (anti-PD-L1) treatment. The chain uses TRBV15 and TRBJ2-3; D is uncertain. As DNA, the CDR3 is TGTGCCACCAGCAGAGGTGGAGTCGGCGATACGCAGTATTTT. Translating gives CATSRGGVGDTQYF. The variable domain in full, with the rest retrieved from reference TRBV15 and TRBJ2-3, is DAMVIQNPRYQVTQFGKPVTLSCSQTLNHNVMYWYQQKSSQAPKLLFHYYDKDFNNEADTPDNFQSRRPNTSFCFLDIRSPGLGDTAMYLCATSRGGVGDTQYFGPGTRLTVL.